Presented here are 19 T cell receptor beta chains from one specimen sequenced in a study of cytomegalovirus exposure and HLA in healthy donors. The PCR ran on 60 Vbeta and 13 Jbeta primers. Profiled with immunoSEQ multiplex PCR; TCRdb holds only in-frame clones, not every one. In the table there are under 200,000 clones, approximately 75% of which are singletons. The sequenced sample was PBMCs. These receptors were obtained from a man in his thirties or forties in good health and CMV-seropositive.

Here the CDR3 reads CASSTLGSTVGYTF. CDR3 nucleotides: TGTGCCAGCAGCACCCTAGGATCGACGGTAGGCTACACCTTC. This rearrangement joins TRBV11-1 to TRBJ1-2; D unresolved. Germline V gene lookup returns CDR1 SGHAT and CDR2 FQDESV (reference sequence). Trimming left V 5 bases short and J 8 bases short, with 18 bases between. The CDR3 is 14 amino acids. Looking up the rest from reference TRBV11-1 and TRBJ1-2 gives the full variable domain: EAEVAQSPRYKITEKSQAVAFWCDPISGHATLYWYRQILGQGPELLVQFQDESVVDDSQLPKDRFSAERLKGVDSTLKIQPAELGDSAMYLCASSTLGSTVGYTFGSGTRLTVV.

CDR3 residues: CASRWGTGGVEAFF. CDR3 nucleotide sequence: TGTGCCAGCAGATGGGGGACAGGGGGGGTTGAAGCTTTCTTT. This chain connects TRBV27 to TRBJ1-1, with TRBD1 matching 11 bases. The CDR3 loop spans 14 amino acids. With 6 bases clipped from V and 7 bases from J, the junction kept 7 bases outside the gene matches. CDR1 and CDR2 (germline): MNHEY, SMNVEV (reference sequence).

This clone occurred a few times. The rearrangement links TRBV5-6 to TRBJ2-3, with 7 bases identical to TRBD2. CDR1 and CDR2 (germline): SGHDT, YYEEEE. CDR3 length: 15 amino acids. V shed 1 base, J shed 3 bases, and the junction held 5 bases outside the gene matches. CDR3 coding DNA: TGTGCCAGCAGCTTGCCCAGCGGGGTTACAGATACGCAGTATTTT. This encodes CASSLPSGVTDTQYF. The entire variable domain, with the rest obtained from reference TRBV5-6 and TRBJ2-3, is as follows: DAGVTQSPTHLIKTRGQQVTLRCSPKSGHDTVSWYQQALGQGPQFIFQYYEEEERQRGNFPDRFSGHQFPNYSSELNVNALLLGDSALYLCASSLPSGVTDTQYFGPGTRLTVL.

The V call is TRBV30, the J call TRBJ1-2, with D perhaps matching TRBD1 (6 bases). V lost 2 bases to trimming and J lost 7 bases, with 11 bases between them. Germline V CDR1 and CDR2: GTSNPN, SVGIG (reference sequence). The CDR3 has 12 amino acids. The CDR3 DNA sequence: TGTGCCTGGAGTTGGGGGGGCTCTGGCTACACCTTC. Encoded protein: CAWSWGGSGYTF. The variable domain in full, with the rest retrieved from reference TRBV30 and TRBJ1-2, is SQTIHQWPATLVQPVGSPLSLECTVEGTSNPNLYWYRQAAGRGLQLLFYSVGIGQISSEVPQNLSASRPQDRQFILSSKKLLLSDSGFYLCAWSWGGSGYTFGSGTRLTVV.

The rearrangement uses TRBV2 and TRBJ1-6; 10 bases agree with TRBD1. This CDR3 is 15 amino acids long. Germline V gene sequence: CDR1 SNHLY, CDR2 FYNNEI. V was pared by 7 bases and J by 8 bases, with 8 bases of the junction left unmatched. CDR3 sequence reads: CASTRTGGLYSPLHF. CDR3 nucleotides: TGTGCCAGCACTAGGACAGGGGGTCTATATTCACCCCTCCACTTT. The complete variable domain, with remaining parts taken from reference TRBV2 and TRBJ1-6, reads EPEVTQTPSHQVTQMGQEVILRCVPISNHLYFYWYRQILGQKVEFLVSFYNNEISEKSEIFDDQFSVERPDGSNFTLKIRSTKLEDSAMYFCASTRTGGLYSPLHFGNGTRLTVT.

The V gene is TRBV6-5, the J gene TRBJ2-7; 10 bases map to TRBD1. This CDR3 is built from 14 residues. J lost 5 bases, V lost 4 bases, and 5 bases had no gene match. Germline loops: CDR1 MNHEY, CDR2 SVGAGI. The chain's CDR3 is CASSSGQGRNEQYF. The CDR3 DNA sequence: TGTGCCAGCAGTTCGGGACAGGGGAGGAACGAGCAGTACTTC.

This chain uses TRBV4-1 with TRBJ1-5; TRBD1 matches 8 bases. J was trimmed by 15 bases and V by 4 bases; bases with no gene match: 17. CDR1 is MGHRA, CDR2 YSYEKL, per germline. This CDR3 spans 15 amino acids. The CDR3 DNA sequence: TGCGCCAGCAGCCTACCAGACAGGGGCGATTCAGTTTGGCATTTT. It specifies CASSLPDRGDSVWHF.

The CDR3: CASSPILGLLVIEQYF. In DNA form, the CDR3 reads TGTGCCAGCAGTCCTATCCTGGGACTCCTAGTTATTGAGCAGTACTTC. This chain links TRBV27 with TRBJ2-7; D possibly corresponds to TRBD2 (6 bases). Germline-derived CDR1 and CDR2 are MNHEY and SMNVEV (reference sequence). With 5 bases removed from V and 7 bases from J, the gap between germline ends came to 24 bases. The CDR3 has 16 residues.

The chain links TRBV6-5 to TRBJ1-5, with D unresolved. CDR1 and CDR2 (germline): MNHEY, SVGAGI. This CDR3 comprises 14 residues. V lost 2 bases, J lost 4 bases, and 9 bases lay in between. This CDR3 reads CASSYDFRNQPQHF. CDR3 coding DNA: TGTGCCAGCAGTTACGACTTCAGAAATCAGCCCCAGCATTTT.

The chain's CDR3 is CASGLGGTDSDTQYF. DNA for the CDR3: TGTGCTAGTGGTTTGGGGGGGACAGACTCAGATACGCAGTATTTT. This sequence joins TRBV12-5 and TRBJ2-3; TRBD1 matches at 7 bases. V lost 1 base to trimming and J lost 4 bases; unmatched junction nucleotides: 5. Germline V CDR1 and CDR2: LGHNT, FRNRAP. CDR3 length equals 15 residues.

The table lists this clone with a count of one. This chain uses TRBV28 with TRBJ1-5, with 8 bases matching TRBD1. The V gene end was trimmed by 6 bases and the J gene end by 4 bases; junction bases not matched to a gene: 8. The CDR3 length is 15 residues. Germline assignment: CDR1 MDHEN and CDR2 SYDVKM. The CDR3 DNA sequence: TGTGCCAGCAGCGAGGACAGGGTATGGAATCAGCCCCAGCATTTT. Translation: CASSEDRVWNQPQHF.

This chain uses TRBV6-6 with TRBJ2-5; D perhaps matches TRBD2 (5 bases). Germline V gene data show CDR1 as MNHNY and CDR2 as SVGAGI (reference sequence). CDR3 length: 13 amino acids. Trimming shortened V by 7 bases and J by 4 bases, and 13 bases separated the two germline ends. In DNA, the CDR3 is TGTGCCAGCACGGACTTGGCACGAGAGACCCAGTACTTC. Protein sequence: CASTDLARETQYF.

J is TRBJ2-3 and V is TRBV18; 11 nucleotides line up with TRBD2. The CDR3 has 16 residues. The V gene end was trimmed by 2 bases and the J gene end by 6 bases; junction bases not matched to a gene: 7. The germline CDR1 and CDR2 sequences are KGHSH and LQKENI. The CDR3 DNA follows: TGTGCCAGCTCACCATTTAGCGGGGGGGCAGCCGATACGCAGTATTTT. Translating gives CASSPFSGGAADTQYF.

The gene calls are TRBV7-9 and TRBJ2-5; 10 nucleotides align to TRBD2. Trimming at V came to 1 base and at J to 1 base, leaving 0 bases not matched to a gene. This CDR3 spans 15 amino acids. Germline values: CDR1 SEHNR, CDR2 FQNEAQ (reference sequence). The DNA of the CDR3 is TGTGCCAGCAGCTTAGGGACTAGCGGCCAAGAGACCCAGTACTTC. Translating gives CASSLGTSGQETQYF. The full variable domain, with the rest looked up from reference TRBV7-9 and TRBJ2-5, is DTGVSQNPRHKITKRGQNVTFRCDPISEHNRLYWYRQTLGQGPEFLTYFQNEAQLEKSRLLSDRFSAERPKGSFSTLEIQRTEQGDSAMYLCASSLGTSGQETQYFGPGTRLLVL.

The V gene is TRBV19, the J gene TRBJ2-5; D gene uncertain. Trimming cost V 2 bases and J 2 bases, with 9 bases left between them. Germline lookup yields CDR1 LNHDA and CDR2 SQIVND (reference sequence). The CDR3 consists of 14 residues. The CDR3 protein is CASSIIGRQETQYF. CDR3 bases: TGTGCCAGTAGTATAATTGGCAGGCAAGAGACCCAGTACTTC. Supplemented by reference TRBV19 and TRBJ2-5, the full variable domain reads DGGITQSPKYLFRKEGQNVTLSCEQNLNHDAMYWYRQDPGQGLRLIYYSQIVNDFQKGDIAEGYSVSREKKESFPLTVTSAQKNPTAFYLCASSIIGRQETQYFGPGTRLLVL.

This rearrangement joins TRBV5-6 to TRBJ1-3, with TRBD1 identical over 9 bases. CDR1 SGHDT and CDR2 YYEEEE come from the germline V gene. The CDR3 sequence is 15 residues long. The V segment lost 4 bases and the J segment 4 bases; nucleotides outside the gene matches: 6. The CDR3 DNA reads TGTGCCAGCAGCCCACCCGGGACAGGGGGAAACACCATATATTTT. Translating gives CASSPPGTGGNTIYF.

This clone was seen only a few times. This sequence joins TRBV20-1 and TRBJ1-2; no reliable D call. Per the germline V gene, CDR1 is DFQATT and CDR2 is SNEGSKA (reference sequence). The CDR3 consists of 11 residues. The CDR3: CNALGRRGYTF. The CDR3 nucleotides read TGCAACGCCTTGGGCCGGCGTGGCTACACCTTC.

The count of this clone is one. The V call is TRBV28, the J call TRBJ2-7; the match to TRBD1 covers 8 bases. V lost 5 bases and J lost 6; bases outside the gene matches: 9. The CDR3 is 14 residues long. Germline lookup yields CDR1 MDHEN and CDR2 SYDVKM. The CDR3 is CASSPGQGSREQYF. The CDR3 DNA follows: TGTGCCAGCAGTCCCGGACAGGGAAGTCGCGAGCAGTACTTC.

The V call is TRBV7-9, the J call TRBJ2-7, with TRBD1 matching over 7 bases. Germline assignment: CDR1 SEHNR and CDR2 FQNEAQ (reference sequence). The CDR3 has 16 amino acids. The V gene end was trimmed by 4 bases and the J gene end by 0 bases; junction bases not matched to a gene: 9. The DNA for the CDR3 is TGTGCCAGCAGCTCCTACCGGACAGGTTACTCCTACGAGCAGTACTTC. Its protein is CASSSYRTGYSYEQYF.